What follows is one TCR beta chain and its context. The CDR3 runs 11 residues. Looked up from germline, CDR1 is MNHNY and CDR2 is SVGAGI (reference sequence). This sample stems from a study of blood T cells in healthy people across ages. It was with a sample-barcoded 5' primer and a J-beta primer mix that a second PCR of roughly 7 to 12 cycles was run. Each CDR3 protein gets one entry after TCRdb re-called the 5' RACE reads with MiXCR. The repertoire holds about 930,000 distinct CDR3 sequences, 25% to 35% seen once, with approximately 10% in the top ten. These same data were also listed under a study on T cells of mothers and their children. From that study: In each mother, TCR beta CDR3 reads exceeded 10 million; in each child, they numbered approximately 3.3 million. Inherited differences only slightly affect thymic shaping of TCR recombination output.

This TCR was sampled from a woman in her 40s in good health. The sample comprised blood. This sequence joins TRBV6-6 and TRBJ2-3; no firm D call. The DNA end is more similar to TRBJ1-5, so the J call may be wrong. CDR3 nucleotides: TGTGCCAGCAGTCAAAGGGATACGCAGCATTTT. It translates to CASSQRDTQHF.